A selection of T cell receptor beta chains follows, all from one sample in a study of chemoradiotherapy in HPV16-positive cancers. Assay: immunoSEQ multiplex PCR; the TCRdb copy retains only in-frame clones and omits some. The data hold about 14,000 clones, with about nine tenths observed a single time. Sequencing used blood, obtained from a patient who underwent chemoradiotherapy. Source of these receptors: a human donor with HPV-associated anogenital cancer. The CDR3 runs from the conserved cysteine through the conserved F or W. The order of the fields is V gene, D gene, clone size, J gene, CDR3 length, CDR3 DNA, CDR3 protein. A D gene is named only where the DNA matches it firmly. Part of the rows lack a size; the others show once, few, many or a class for expanded clones.

TRBV5-1	TRBD1	NA	TRBJ1-6	16	TGCGCCAGCAGCTTGGGGGGCACAGGGGTCGCTTCACCCCTCCACTTT	CASSLGGTGVASPLHF
TRBV7-2	NA	once	TRBJ2-7	13	TGTGCCAGCAGCTACTTAAGGACCTACGAGCAGTACTTC	CASSYLRTYEQYF
TRBV5-1	TRBD2	NA	TRBJ2-3	16	TGCGCCAGCAGCTATTCGGGGGGGGGCATCACAGATACGCAGTATTTT	CASSYSGGGITDTQYF
TRBV5-1	NA	NA	TRBJ2-1	16	TGCGCCAGCAGCTTCACGACCGGGTTCCGAAAGAATGAGCAGTTCTTC	CASSFTTGFRKNEQFF
TRBV5-4	NA	NA	TRBJ1-3	15	TGTGCCAGCAGCCACGGGGTTGGGTCTGGAAACACCATATATTTT	CASSHGVGSGNTIYF
TRBV5-1	TRBD1	NA	TRBJ1-2	15	TGCGCCAGCAGCCAGCCTAGGACAGGCGTGAATGGCTACACCTTC	CASSQPRTGVNGYTF
TRBV13	NA	NA	TRBJ1-6	15	TGTGCCAGCAGCTTCGGGACCGCCAACCCCTCACCCCTCCACTTT	CASSFGTANPSPLHF
TRBV7-6	TRBD2	NA	TRBJ2-5	17	TGTGCCAGCAGCGACCGACTAGCGGGGGCCAACCAAGAGACCCAGTACTTC	CASSDRLAGANQETQYF
TRBV5-1	TRBD1	NA	TRBJ1-2	13	TGCGCCAGCAGCTCGACAGGGAGCTATGGCTACACCTTC	CASSSTGSYGYTF
TRBV9	NA	NA	TRBJ2-7	15	TGTGCCAGCAGCGTAGGTGGTAGGGTCGACTACGAGCAGTACTTC	CASSVGGRVDYEQYF
TRBV9	TRBD1	NA	TRBJ2-2	18	TGTGCCAGCAGCGTTAGGACAGGGGGAGTTATGAACACCGGGGAGCTGTTTTTT	CASSVRTGGVMNTGELFF
TRBV6-6	NA	once	TRBJ2-5	16	TGTGCCAGCAGTCACCGACAGGGAGGGGGCCAAGAGACCCAGTACTTC	CASSHRQGGGQETQYF
TRBV19	TRBD1	once	TRBJ2-7	11	TGTGCCAGTGGGACAGGAGTCGAGCAGTACTTC	CASGTGVEQYF
TRBV5-1	NA	NA	TRBJ2-3	15	TGCGCCAGCAGCTTTGGGCGGGGGCGCACAGATACGCAGTATTTT	CASSFGRGRTDTQYF
TRBV7-2	NA	NA	TRBJ2-3	13	TGTGCCAGCAGCTTACAGGGTGCAGATACGCAGTATTTT	CASSLQGADTQYF
TRBV27	NA	NA	TRBJ1-2	15	TGTGCCAGCAGTCTCTCGACGGTTATCCCCTATGGCTACACCTTC	CASSLSTVIPYGYTF
TRBV5-5	TRBD1	few	TRBJ1-4	15	TGTGCCAGCAGCTTTACAGGGGCGCTTGGGGAAAAACTGTTTTTT	CASSFTGALGEKLFF
TRBV11-3	NA	NA	TRBJ1-1	12	TGTGCCAGCAGATTCGGGAACACTGAAGCTTTCTTT	CASRFGNTEAFF
TRBV18	NA	NA	TRBJ2-1	12	TGTGCCAGCTCCTATGGGGGCCCTGAGCAGTTCTTC	CASSYGGPEQFF
TRBV7-3	TRBD2	NA	TRBJ2-3	15	TGTGCCAGCAGCTCTAGCGGGGGGGCAGCAGATACGCAGTATTTT	CASSSSGGAADTQYF
TRBV5-4	NA	NA	TRBJ2-2	17	TGTGCCAGCAGCTCCTCTTTGACAGGATTTTTCACCGGGGAGCTGTTTTTT	CASSSSLTGFFTGELFF
TRBV4-1	TRBD2	NA	TRBJ2-7	16	TGCGCCAGCAGCCAAATCCTAGCGGGGGCCAACTACGAGCAGTACTTC	CASSQILAGANYEQYF
TRBV7-9	NA	NA	TRBJ2-5	17	TGTGCCAGCAGCCCGACGCGGACAGTATACACGGGATGGACCCAGTACTTC	CASSPTRTVYTGWTQYF
TRBV6-5	TRBD2	NA	TRBJ2-1	16	TGTGCCAGCAGTTACTCACGGGGGGTTCAGGGCAATGAGCAGTTCTTC	CASSYSRGVQGNEQFF
TRBV7-2	NA	once	TRBJ2-3	12	TGTGCCAGCAGCTGGACCACAGATACGCAGTATTTT	CASSWTTDTQYF
TRBV5-1	TRBD2	NA	TRBJ2-3	17	TGCGCCAGCAGCTTGGGACATAGCGGGGGGGCCGTAGATACGCAGTATTTT	CASSLGHSGGAVDTQYF
TRBV7-3	NA	NA	TRBJ2-1	15	TGTGCCAGCAGTCAAGGCGGGGCCTCCTACAATGAGCAGTTCTTC	CASSQGGASYNEQFF
TRBV2	TRBD2	NA	TRBJ2-7	15	TGTGCCAGCAGTGAAGTAGCGGGGGGGCCCTACGAGCAGTACTTC	CASSEVAGGPYEQYF
TRBV9	NA	NA	TRBJ2-1	16	TGTGCCAGCAGCGTAGACATTAAAAGCTCCTACAATGAGCAGTTCTTC	CASSVDIKSSYNEQFF
TRBV2	TRBD1	NA	TRBJ1-2	13	TGTGCCAGCAGAGGACAGGGGGACTATGGCTACACCTTC	CASRGQGDYGYTF
TRBV19	NA	NA	TRBJ1-2	12	TGTGCCAGCCTCGGGGGGGGCTCTGGCTACACCTTC	CASLGGGSGYTF
TRBV19	NA	NA	TRBJ1-6	15	TGTGCCAGTAGTATAGATTATTCTGATAATTCACCCCTCCACTTT	CASSIDYSDNSPLHF
TRBV6-6	NA	NA	TRBJ2-5	12	TGTGCCAGCAGAGGGGATAGACAGACCCAGTACTTC	CASRGDRQTQYF
TRBV9	TRBD1	NA	TRBJ2-1	15	TGTGCCAGCAGCGTAGTCCAGGGGGCGACCAATGAGCAGTTCTTC	CASSVVQGATNEQFF
TRBV7-2	NA	NA	TRBJ1-1	14	TGTGCCAGCAGCTTATTCCAGGCGAACACTGAAGCTTTCTTT	CASSLFQANTEAFF
TRBV13	NA	NA	TRBJ2-7	14	TGTGCCAGCAGCTCCCGGGACACCTCCTACGAGCAGTACTTC	CASSSRDTSYEQYF
TRBV5-4	TRBD2	NA	TRBJ2-1	15	TGTGCCAGCAGCTGGGGGGGGAGCACCTACAATGAGCAGTTCTTC	CASSWGGSTYNEQFF
TRBV27	NA	NA	TRBJ1-2	16	TGTGCCAGCAGTTTATCACGTACAGGGACGAACTATGGCTACACCTTC	CASSLSRTGTNYGYTF
TRBV18	NA	NA	TRBJ2-6	15	TGTGCCAGCTCGCTCGGAAGAACTGGGGCCAACGTCCTGACTTTC	CASSLGRTGANVLTF
TRBV5-4	NA	NA	TRBJ1-1	13	TGTGCCAGCAGCTTCGCGGGGGGCACTGAAGCTTTCTTT	CASSFAGGTEAFF
TRBV7-6	TRBD2	NA	TRBJ2-5	18	TGTGCCAGCAGCTTAGCGTGGGCAGCGGGGGCCTCCCAAGAGACCCAGTACTTC	CASSLAWAAGASQETQYF
TRBV2	NA	NA	TRBJ2-7	12	TGTGCCAGCAGCCGGCTAGTCTACGAGCAGTACTTC	CASSRLVYEQYF
TRBV4-1	TRBD1	NA	TRBJ2-5	15	TGCGCCAGCAGCCAAATGACGACAGGGGGCGGTGAGCAGTACTTC	CASSQMTTGGGEQYF
TRBV2	NA	NA	TRBJ2-2	15	TGTGCCAGCAGTGAATGGGGGCGGGGCACCGGGGAGCTGTTTTTT	CASSEWGRGTGELFF
TRBV19	NA	NA	TRBJ1-1	13	TGTGCCAGTAGGGATGGGGGAAGCACTGAAGCTTTCTTT	CASRDGGSTEAFF